This entry describes one T cell receptor (beta chain). The sample originates from a study of blood T cell repertoires in COVID-19. Study information: In each case, the material was cDNA or gDNA derived from T cells, B-cell-depleted T cells, or PBMCs.

V dropped 4 bases and J dropped 2; count of bases not matched to a gene: 5. The CDR3 runs 17 residues. Germline-derived CDR1 and CDR2 are SGHRS and YFSETQ. Method: immunoSEQ multiplex PCR; TCRdb's copy keeps in-frame clones and lacks some. The repertoire holds about 180,000 clones, 88% seen once, with around 9.5% in the top ten. This clonotype was obtained from a young woman who had recovered from COVID-19. The chain joins TRBV5-1 to TRBJ2-3; 15 bases align to TRBD2. Sequenced material: PBMCs or T cells enriched from blood (not recorded which). In nucleotides, the CDR3 is TGCGCCAGCAGCCCGGGACTAGCGGGGGGAACCACAGATACGCAGTATTTT. This gives the protein CASSPGLAGGTTDTQYF.